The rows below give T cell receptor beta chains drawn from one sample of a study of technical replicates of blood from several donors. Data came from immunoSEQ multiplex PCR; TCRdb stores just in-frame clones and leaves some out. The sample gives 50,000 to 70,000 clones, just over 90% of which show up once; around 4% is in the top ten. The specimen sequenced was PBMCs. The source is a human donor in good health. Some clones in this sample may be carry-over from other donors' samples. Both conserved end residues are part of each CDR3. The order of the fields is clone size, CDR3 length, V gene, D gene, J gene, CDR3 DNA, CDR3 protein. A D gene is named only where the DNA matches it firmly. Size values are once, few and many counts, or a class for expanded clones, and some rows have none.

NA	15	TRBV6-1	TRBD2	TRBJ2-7	TGTGCCAGCAACCTTAGCGGGAGAAGTCTGGGCGAGCAGTACTTC	CASNLSGRSLGEQYF
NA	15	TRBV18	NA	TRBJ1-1	TGTGCCAGCCCGGGAGGAGGACGGAAGAACACTGAAGCTTTCTTT	CASPGGGRKNTEAFF
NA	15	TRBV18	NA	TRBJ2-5	TGTGCCAGCTCACCCTTATTAGGGGTTGGAGAGACCCAGTACTTC	CASSPLLGVGETQYF
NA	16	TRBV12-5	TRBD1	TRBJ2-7	TGTGCTAGTGGTTTGACCAGGGGGCCCAGCTCCTACGAGCAGTACTTC	CASGLTRGPSSYEQYF
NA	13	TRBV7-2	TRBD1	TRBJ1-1	TGTGCCAGCAGCACCAGGGGGGACACTGAAGCTTTCTTT	CASSTRGDTEAFF
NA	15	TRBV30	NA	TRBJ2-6	TGTGCCGGGGGCAGGGGTGGATCTGGGGCCAACGTCCTGACTTTC	CAGGRGGSGANVLTF
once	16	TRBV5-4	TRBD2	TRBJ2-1	TGTGCCAGCAGCTCAGCTAGCGGGGGAGGCCTCAATGAGCAGTTCTTC	CASSSASGGGLNEQFF
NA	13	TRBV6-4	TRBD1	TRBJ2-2	TGTGCCAGCAGAGACAGGGGGACCGGGGAGCTGTTTTTT	CASRDRGTGELFF
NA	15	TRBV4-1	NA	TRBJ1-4	TGCGCCAGCAGCCAGAACAGGGAATCTAATGAAAAACTGTTTTTT	CASSQNRESNEKLFF
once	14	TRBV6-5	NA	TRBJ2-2	TGTGCCAGCTCGAGACAGCGATCCACCGGGGAGCTGTTTTTT	CASSRQRSTGELFF
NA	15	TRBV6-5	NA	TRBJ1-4	TGTGCCAGCAGTTACACGACAGGCGAGAATGAAAAACTGTTTTTT	CASSYTTGENEKLFF
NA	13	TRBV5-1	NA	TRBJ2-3	TGCGCCAGCAGGCCTAGCTCTACAGATACGCAGTATTTT	CASRPSSTDTQYF
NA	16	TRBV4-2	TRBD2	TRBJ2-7	TGTGCCAGCAGCCAAGCCCTAGCGGGCTGGTCGGGGGAGCAGTACTTC	CASSQALAGWSGEQYF
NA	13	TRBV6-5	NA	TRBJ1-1	TGTGCCAGCAGTTTCAGTTTGAACACTGAAGCTTTCTTT	CASSFSLNTEAFF
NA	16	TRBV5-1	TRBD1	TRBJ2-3	TGCGCCAGCAGCTTAGGGCGACAGGGGTGGGCAGATACGCAGTATTTT	CASSLGRQGWADTQYF
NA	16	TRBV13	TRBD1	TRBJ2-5	TGTGCCAGCAGCGGAGGCGAGGACAGGTTTCAAGAGACCCAGTACTTC	CASSGGEDRFQETQYF
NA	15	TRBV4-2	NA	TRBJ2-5	TGTGCCAGCAGCCAGGACGGACAGAGGGTGCAGACCCAGTACTTC	CASSQDGQRVQTQYF
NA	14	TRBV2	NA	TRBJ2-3	TGTGCCAGCGGGCTTGGGCGACGCACAGATACGCAGTATTTT	CASGLGRRTDTQYF
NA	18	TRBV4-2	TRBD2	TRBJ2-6	TGTGCCAGCAGACTGACTAGCGGGGGGGCTTATGGGGCCAACGTCCTGACTTTC	CASRLTSGGAYGANVLTF
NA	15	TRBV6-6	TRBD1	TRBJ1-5	TGTGCCAGCACCCGGGACAGGGGGTCGGATCAGCCCCAGCATTTT	CASTRDRGSDQPQHF
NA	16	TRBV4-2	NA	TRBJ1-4	TGTGCCAGCAGCCAAGAAGACAGTAGGCCAAGTGAAAAACTGTTTTTT	CASSQEDSRPSEKLFF
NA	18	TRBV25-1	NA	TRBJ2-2	TGTGCCAGCAGTGAATATCCCTTCAGAGGTAGAGGCACCGGGGAGCTGTTTTTT	CASSEYPFRGRGTGELFF
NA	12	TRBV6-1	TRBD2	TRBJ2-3	TGTGCCATAATAGCGGGAAGCGATACGCAGTATTTT	CAIIAGSDTQYF
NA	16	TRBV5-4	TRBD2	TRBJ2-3	TGTGCCAGCAGCCCCCAACAAGCGGGGAACACAGATACGCAGTATTTT	CASSPQQAGNTDTQYF
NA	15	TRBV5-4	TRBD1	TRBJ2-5	TGTGCCAGCAGCTTGCCGGGACAGGGATTTATGGCCCAGTACTTC	CASSLPGQGFMAQYF
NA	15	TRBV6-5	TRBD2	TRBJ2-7	TGTGCCAGCAGTTACTCGAGGCGGGGGTCCTACGAGCAGTACTTC	CASSYSRRGSYEQYF
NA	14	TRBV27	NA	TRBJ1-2	TGTGCCAGCAGTTTTTCCAGGGGCAGGGATGGCTACACCTTC	CASSFSRGRDGYTF
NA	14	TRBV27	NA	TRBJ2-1	TGTGCCAGCAGTTTAGCGCGGGCCTACAATGAGCAGTTCTTC	CASSLARAYNEQFF